This TCR beta chain comes out of a study of vaccination and CD4 T cells after COVID-19 (dated 2022 in TCRdb). Study-level background: Convalescent patients had a positive SARS-CoV-2 result on nasal swab PCR, and of these patients, under ten had mild disease and one had severe disease. In the convalescent cohort there were six males and four females, among whom were two Hispanic individuals, seven Caucasians, two Asians and one multiracial person. Two doses of either the Pfizer-BioNTech BNT162b2 vaccine (n=8) or the Moderna mRNA-1273 vaccine (n=2) were administered to participants. Post-COVID blood samples from convalescent patients were collected a median of about 100 days after diagnosis, with a range of about 30 to 170 days. Post-vaccine blood samples were obtained a median of about 72 days after the second vaccine dose, with a range of roughly 12 to 250 days. For a few convalescent patients, samples were collected at an early post-vaccination timepoint (day 14) as well as at a late post-vaccination timepoint (days 161 to 241). In 10 COVID-19 convalescent patients and a handful of infection-naive healthy vaccine recipients, the spike-specific CD4+ TCR repertoire before mRNA vaccination was compared with the repertoire after mRNA vaccination. What the authors observed across the whole study: The median number of SARS-CoV-2-reactive clonotypes rose from 20 to 25 after infection to 38 after vaccination, but the change was not significant. Among convalescent patients, a median about 90% of the SARS-CoV-2-reactive clones seen after vaccination appeared only after vaccination, which suggests priming specific to the vaccine. Nearly all vaccine-specific clones in convalescent patients (304 of 307) were mono-reactive for SARS-CoV-2 spike rather than cross-reactive with common cold coronaviruses. The study included relatively few convalescent patients and did not analyze early timepoints after natural infection.

From the germline V gene, CDR1 is SGHNT and CDR2 is YENEEA. The CDR3 measures 14 amino acids from cysteine to phenylalanine. The retained sequence is limited to the CDR3, 42 bases, with the frame set at the first base. The V and J ends are trimmed by 5 bases and 8 bases, leaving 16 bases between them. The intended sense of this specimen's time point label: late sampling 161 to 241 days after vaccination in three convalescent patients. The convalescent patients' positive SARS-CoV-2 PCR tests were from March to December 2020, which was before the Alpha, Beta and Delta variants emerged in the United States. Ficoll-Paque Plus gradient centrifugation was used to isolate PBMCs from whole blood, and the isolated PBMCs were then either used fresh or cryopreserved at -140C. The library came from PCR. Sequenced on an Illumina iSeq 100. The published analysis was carried out like this. Non-productive sequences were filtered out, and CDR3s that did not start with C, did not end with F or W, or were shorter than 7 amino acids were discarded. CDR3 homology was assessed with Levenshtein distances (stringdist) and unrooted phylogenetic trees (ape) in R version 3.6.1. Using fastp trimming at Q25 and MiXCR clonotype assembly, TCRdb reanalyzed the public sequencing data and kept in-frame beta chains. Identical CDR3 proteins give one entry, which carries the most common genes and DNA. The V and J calls shown here were made by TCRdb, not taken from the authors' results. The sample table lists 25,000 to 30,000 distinct CDR3 sequences, 50% to 65% of them with a count of one. The top ten hold less than 6.5% of the sample.

With regard to this clonotype: No cognate antigen has been identified for it. The record has no base qualities; no much larger clone is one base away.

The chain couples TRBV11-3 to TRBJ2-1; no D gene can be assigned with confidence. The receptor's source is a human donor who had recovered from COVID-19. The sample was CD4+ T cells from blood, taken about 7 months after SARS-CoV-2 vaccination. Here is the DNA: TGTGCCAGCAGCAAGGGTGGCTCGCTGGATGAGCAGTTCTTC. Its protein reads: CASSKGGSLDEQFF. This CDR3, with the reference TRBV11-3 and TRBJ2-1 proteins standing in past its ends, gives the full variable domain EAGVVQSPRYKIIEKKQPVAFWCNPISGHNTLYWYLQNLGQGPELLIRYENEEAVDDSQLPKDRFSAERLKGVDSTLKIQPAELGDSAVYLCASSKGGSLDEQFFGPGTRLTVL.